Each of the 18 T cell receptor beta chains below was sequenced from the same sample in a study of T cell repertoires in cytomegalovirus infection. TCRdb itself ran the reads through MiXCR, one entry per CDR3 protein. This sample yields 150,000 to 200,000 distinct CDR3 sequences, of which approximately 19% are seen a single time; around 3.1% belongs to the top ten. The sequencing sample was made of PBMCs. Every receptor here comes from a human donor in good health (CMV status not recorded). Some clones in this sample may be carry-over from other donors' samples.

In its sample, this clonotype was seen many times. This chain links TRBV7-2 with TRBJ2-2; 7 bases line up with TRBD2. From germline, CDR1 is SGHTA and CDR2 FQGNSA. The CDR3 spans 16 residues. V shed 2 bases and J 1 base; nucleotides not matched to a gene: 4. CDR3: CASSLLGGRNTGELFF. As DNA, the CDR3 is TGTGCCAGCAGCTTACTGGGCGGGAGGAACACCGGGGAGCTGTTTTTT.

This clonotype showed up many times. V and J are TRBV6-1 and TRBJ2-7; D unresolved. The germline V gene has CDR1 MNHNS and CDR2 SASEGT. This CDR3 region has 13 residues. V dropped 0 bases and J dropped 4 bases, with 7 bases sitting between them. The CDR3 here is CASSEAEIYEQYF. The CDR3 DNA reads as TGTGCCAGCAGTGAAGCCGAGATTTACGAGCAGTACTTC.

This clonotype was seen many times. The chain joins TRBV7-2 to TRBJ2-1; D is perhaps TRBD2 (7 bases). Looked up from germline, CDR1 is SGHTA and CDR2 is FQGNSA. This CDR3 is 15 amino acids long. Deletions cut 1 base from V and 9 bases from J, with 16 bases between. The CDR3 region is CASSLVRGRGGEQFF. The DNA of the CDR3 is TGTGCCAGCAGCTTAGTCCGGGGGAGGGGGGGTGAGCAGTTCTTC.

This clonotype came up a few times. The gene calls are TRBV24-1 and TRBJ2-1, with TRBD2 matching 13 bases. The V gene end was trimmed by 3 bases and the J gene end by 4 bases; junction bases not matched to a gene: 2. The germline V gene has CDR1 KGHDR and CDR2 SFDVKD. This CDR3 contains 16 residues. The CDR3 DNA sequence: TGTGCCACCAGTGATACTAGCGGGAGGGCGTACAATGAGCAGTTCTTC. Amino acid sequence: CATSDTSGRAYNEQFF.

CDR3 sequence (DNA): TGTGCCATCAGTGAAACTTTAGACTATGGCTACACCTTC. This gives the protein CAISETLDYGYTF. This sequence joins TRBV10-3 and TRBJ1-2; D remains unclear. The CDR3 sequence is 13 residues long. Trimming removed 3 bases at V and 3 bases at J, with 8 bases between. The V gene's germline CDR1 is ENHRY and CDR2 SYGVKD.

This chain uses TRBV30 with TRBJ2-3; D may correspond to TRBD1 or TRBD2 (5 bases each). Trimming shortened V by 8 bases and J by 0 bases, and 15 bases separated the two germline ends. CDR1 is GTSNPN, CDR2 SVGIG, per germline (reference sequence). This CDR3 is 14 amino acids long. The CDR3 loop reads CARDRGLSTDTQYF. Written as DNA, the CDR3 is TGTGCCCGGGACCGCGGGCTTAGCACAGATACGCAGTATTTT.

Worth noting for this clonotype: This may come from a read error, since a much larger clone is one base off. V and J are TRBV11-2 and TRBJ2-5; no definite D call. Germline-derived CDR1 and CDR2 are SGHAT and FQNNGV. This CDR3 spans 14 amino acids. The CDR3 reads CASCLVPYQETQYF. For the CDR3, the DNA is TGTGCCAGCTGCTTAGTCCCGTACCAAGAGACCCAGTACTTC.

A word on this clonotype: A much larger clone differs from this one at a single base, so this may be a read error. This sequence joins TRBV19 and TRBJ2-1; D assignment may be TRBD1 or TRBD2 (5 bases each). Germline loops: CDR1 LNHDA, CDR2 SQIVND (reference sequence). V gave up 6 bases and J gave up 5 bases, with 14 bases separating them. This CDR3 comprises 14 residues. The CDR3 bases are TGTGCCAGTAGCCAGACAAGGGACCACAATGAGCAGTTCTTC. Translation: CASSQTRDHNEQFF.

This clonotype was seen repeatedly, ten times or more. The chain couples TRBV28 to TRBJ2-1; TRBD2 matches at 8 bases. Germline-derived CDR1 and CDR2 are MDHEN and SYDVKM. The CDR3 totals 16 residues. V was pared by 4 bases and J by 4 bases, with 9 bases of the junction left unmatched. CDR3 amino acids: CASSSPRVAGYNEQFF. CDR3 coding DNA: TGTGCCAGCAGTTCGCCGCGGGTAGCGGGATACAATGAGCAGTTCTTC.

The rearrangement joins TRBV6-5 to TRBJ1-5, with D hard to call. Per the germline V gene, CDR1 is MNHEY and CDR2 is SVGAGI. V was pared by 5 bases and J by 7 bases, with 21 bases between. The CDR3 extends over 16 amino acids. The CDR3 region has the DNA TGTGCCAGCAGTGTCACGGCCGTAAGAATTGGCCAGCCCCAGCATTTT. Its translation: CASSVTAVRIGQPQHF.

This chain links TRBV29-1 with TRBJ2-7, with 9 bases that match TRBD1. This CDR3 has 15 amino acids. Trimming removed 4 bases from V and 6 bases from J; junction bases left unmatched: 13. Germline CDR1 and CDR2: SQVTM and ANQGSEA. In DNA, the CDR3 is TGCAGCGTTGGTCCGGGACAGGGACCAACCCTCGAGCAGTACTTC. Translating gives CSVGPGQGPTLEQYF.

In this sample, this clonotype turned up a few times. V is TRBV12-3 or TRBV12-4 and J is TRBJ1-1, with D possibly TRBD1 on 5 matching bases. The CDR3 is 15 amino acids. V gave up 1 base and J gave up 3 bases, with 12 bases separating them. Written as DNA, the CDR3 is TGTGCCAGCAGTTTAGGCCGGGGGTTGGACACTGAAGCTTTCTTT. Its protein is CASSLGRGLDTEAFF.

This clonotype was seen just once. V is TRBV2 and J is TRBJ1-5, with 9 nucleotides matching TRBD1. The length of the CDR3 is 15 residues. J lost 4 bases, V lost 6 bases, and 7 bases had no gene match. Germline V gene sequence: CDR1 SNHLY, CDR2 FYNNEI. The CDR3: CASRETGGRNQPQHF. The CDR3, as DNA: TGTGCCAGCAGGGAGACAGGGGGAAGGAATCAGCCCCAGCATTTT.

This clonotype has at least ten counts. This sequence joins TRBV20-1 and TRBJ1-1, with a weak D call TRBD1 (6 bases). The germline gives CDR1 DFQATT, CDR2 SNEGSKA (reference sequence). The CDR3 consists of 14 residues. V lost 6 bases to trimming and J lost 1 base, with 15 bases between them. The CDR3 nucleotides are TGCAGTGCCCCGACGGGACACTCGAACACTGAAGCTTTCTTT. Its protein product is CSAPTGHSNTEAFF.

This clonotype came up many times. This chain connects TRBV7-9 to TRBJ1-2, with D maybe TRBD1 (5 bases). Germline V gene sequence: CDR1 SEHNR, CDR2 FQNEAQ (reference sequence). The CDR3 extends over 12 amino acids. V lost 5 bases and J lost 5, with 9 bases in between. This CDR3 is CASSVQDYGYTF. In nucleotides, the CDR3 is TGTGCCAGCAGCGTACAGGATTATGGCTACACCTTC.

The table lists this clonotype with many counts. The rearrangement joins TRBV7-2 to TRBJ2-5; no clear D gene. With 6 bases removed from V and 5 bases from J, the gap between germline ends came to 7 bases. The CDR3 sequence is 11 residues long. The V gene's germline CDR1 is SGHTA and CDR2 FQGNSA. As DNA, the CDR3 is TGTGCCAGCAGGGAAGCGGAGACCCAGTACTTC. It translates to CASREAETQYF.

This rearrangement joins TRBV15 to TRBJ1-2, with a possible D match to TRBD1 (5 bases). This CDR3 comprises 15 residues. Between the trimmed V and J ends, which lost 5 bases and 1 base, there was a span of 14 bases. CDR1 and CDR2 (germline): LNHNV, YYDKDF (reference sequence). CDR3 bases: TGTGCCACCAGCCACCGGGACGTACATAACTATGGCTACACCTTC. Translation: CATSHRDVHNYGYTF. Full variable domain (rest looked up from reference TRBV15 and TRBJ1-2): DAMVIQNPRYQVTQFGKPVTLSCSQTLNHNVMYWYQQKSSQAPKLLFHYYDKDFNNEADTPDNFQSRRPNTSFCFLDIRSPGLGDTAMYLCATSHRDVHNYGYTFGSGTRLTVV.

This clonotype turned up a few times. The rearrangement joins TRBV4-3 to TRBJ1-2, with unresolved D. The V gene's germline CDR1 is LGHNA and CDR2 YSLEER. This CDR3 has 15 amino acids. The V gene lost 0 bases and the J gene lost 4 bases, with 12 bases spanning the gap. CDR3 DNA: TGCGCCAGCAGCCAAGATCCGCAAACCCCCTATGGCTACACCTTC. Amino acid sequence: CASSQDPQTPYGYTF.